This paragraph reports one TCR beta chain. Antigen: not known. The sample belongs to a study of blood T cells in healthy people across ages. Next came a second PCR, run for about 6 to 12 cycles, which used a sample-barcoded 5' primer along with a J-beta primer mix. TCRdb ran MiXCR on the 5' RACE reads and lists one entry per CDR3 protein. The profile shows roughly 800,000 distinct CDR3 sequences, around a quarter of them singletons. This CDR3 spans 13 amino acids. The V gene's germline CDR1 is MGHDK and CDR2 SYGVNS. The V and J ends lost 4 bases and 10 bases respectively, with 16 bases between them. Study-level results: Naive CD4+ cell counts and diversity both ran higher in long-lived than in aged donors. Considered underestimates were the diversity estimates obtained from one million T cells.

The sample was also linked to a second study, of T cells of mothers and their children. From that study: The study recruited a few healthy Caucasian mothers and their six children as donors. RNA that had been extracted went wholly into cDNA synthesis, at roughly 1.5 ug per 15 ul.

Sequencing input: blood. The TCR originated in a boy between 10 and 17 years old in good health. The chain couples TRBV25-1 to TRBJ1-1; D gene unclear. This chain's CDR3 is CASSVFGSWGAFF. CDR3 bases: TGTGCCAGCAGTGTATTCGGGAGTTGGGGAGCTTTCTTT.